This TCR beta chain was found in a study of PD-1 blockade in classical Hodgkin lymphoma. Overall study: Treatment was intravenous nivolumab, 3 mg/kg every 2 weeks, until progression. Study results and caveats: Significant TCR diversity gains by C4D1 occurred in CD4+ but not CD8+ cells. Complete responders matched newly diagnosed patients in baseline diversity. When nivolumab was started under 1 year after ASCT, patients were excluded.

Every single patient, without exception, relapsed after autologous stem cell transplantation, and brentuximab vedotin exposure varied. With magnetic negative selection, CD4+ T cells were purified from PBMCs that had been thawed. Produced via immunoSEQ multiplex PCR; TCRdb's table is partial and in-frame only. Among around 34,000 clones listed, around 90% were seen once. A single count supports this clone. Its antigen remains unknown. This clonotype originated in a human donor with classical Hodgkin lymphoma. The source material was CD4+ T cells from blood, sampled at baseline.

DNA of the CDR3: TGCGCCAGCAGTGGGGGGACAGTTAATGAAAAACTGTTTTTT. It yields the protein CASSGGTVNEKLFF. The chain joins TRBV5-1 to TRBJ1-4, with 7 bases that match TRBD1. Germline V lookup: CDR1 SGHRS, CDR2 YFSETQ. This CDR3 is built from 14 residues. With V trimmed by 5 bases and J by 4 bases, 5 bases remained unmatched.